A single sample is the source of the 8 T cell receptor beta chains below, sequenced in a study of blood T cell repertoires in COVID-19. Clones were read by immunoSEQ multiplex PCR, and TCRdb kept only the in-frame ones, dropping some. The profile shows about 210,000 clones, 84% of them singletons. Specimen: peripheral blood. The origin of the receptors is a woman aged 45 to 65 with active or convalescent COVID-19.

This clone showed up just once. The chain uses TRBV5-1 and TRBJ2-7; TRBD1 aligns across 9 bases. Germline values: CDR1 SGHRS, CDR2 YFSETQ. V lost 3 bases to trimming and J lost 6 bases; unmatched junction nucleotides: 7. The CDR3 contains 14 residues. As DNA, the CDR3 is TGCGCCAGCAGCTGGACCGGGACAGGGTTCGAGCAGTACTTC. It is translated as CASSWTGTGFEQYF.

The chain joins TRBV19 to TRBJ1-5, with 10 positions matching TRBD1. The CDR3 is made up of 16 amino acids. Germline CDR1 LNHDA, CDR2 SQIVND (reference sequence). The junction had 11 bases not matched to a gene; V was cut back by 7 bases and J by 5 bases. This chain's CDR3 is CASTPRGQGGDQPQHF. Written as DNA, the CDR3 is TGTGCCAGTACCCCACGTGGACAGGGGGGGGATCAGCCCCAGCATTTT.

The chain has TRBV6-5 and TRBJ1-1, with D possibly matching TRBD1 (6 bases). The CDR3 is 15 amino acids. Germline values: CDR1 MNHEY, CDR2 SVGAGI. The V end was cut by 10 bases, the J end by 0 bases, with 18 bases between. CDR3 in DNA: TGTGCCATCCACAACAGGGCCTGGGTGAACACTGAAGCTTTCTTT. This encodes CAIHNRAWVNTEAFF.

This clone appeared a few times. The genes are TRBV20-1 and TRBJ2-5; weak D call: TRBD2 (5 bases). The V gene lost 6 bases and the J gene lost 7 bases, with 12 bases spanning the gap. This CDR3 is 11 amino acids long. CDR1 and CDR2 from the germline V gene are DFQATT and SNEGSKA (reference sequence). The CDR3, as DNA: TGCAGTGCCCCTCTCCGGGGGACCCAGTACTTC. Its translation is CSAPLRGTQYF.

The rearrangement links TRBV5-1 to TRBJ1-1; TRBD1 might be the D (6 bases). Deletions cut 4 bases from V and 0 bases from J, with 19 bases between. The germline gives CDR1 SGHRS, CDR2 YFSETQ. There are 17 residues in the CDR3. The chain's CDR3 is CASSTGQLTPMNTEAFF. CDR3 bases: TGCGCCAGCAGCACTGGACAGTTAACCCCGATGAACACTGAAGCTTTCTTT.

V gene TRBV27 combines with J gene TRBJ1-5; maybe TRBD1 (5 bases). The CDR3 extends over 19 amino acids. Between the trimmed V and J ends, which lost 5 bases and 1 base, there was a span of 24 bases. From germline, CDR1 is MNHEY and CDR2 SMNVEV (reference sequence). The CDR3 DNA follows: TGTGCCAGCAGTCCGATACCCCCTGACAGCGCAGGGAGCAATCAGCCCCAGCATTTT. This translates into CASSPIPPDSAGSNQPQHF.

This chain connects TRBV29-1 to TRBJ1-1, with a tentative D call TRBD1 (5 bases). Germline CDR1 SQVTM, CDR2 ANQGSEA. Between the trimmed V and J ends, which lost 4 bases and 0 bases, there was a span of 15 bases. The CDR3 sequence is 15 residues long. The chain's CDR3 is CSVVERGRVNTEAFF. CDR3 nucleotides: TGCAGCGTTGTAGAACGCGGCAGGGTGAACACTGAAGCTTTCTTT. The variable domain in full, with the rest retrieved from reference TRBV29-1 and TRBJ1-1, is SAVISQKPSRDICQRGTSLTIQCQVDSQVTMMFWYRQQPGQSLTLIATANQGSEATYESGFVIDKFPISRPNLTFSTLTVSNMSPEDSSIYLCSVVERGRVNTEAFFGQGTRLTVV.

The chain couples TRBV27 to TRBJ1-6; 8 bases are shared with TRBD1. Per germline, CDR1 MNHEY and CDR2 SMNVEV (reference sequence). The CDR3 totals 13 residues. Trimming took 8 bases from V and 10 from J; bases not matched to a gene: 7. CDR3 coding DNA: TGTGCCAGCCAAAGACAGGGGTACTCACCCCTCCACTTT. It is translated as CASQRQGYSPLHF.